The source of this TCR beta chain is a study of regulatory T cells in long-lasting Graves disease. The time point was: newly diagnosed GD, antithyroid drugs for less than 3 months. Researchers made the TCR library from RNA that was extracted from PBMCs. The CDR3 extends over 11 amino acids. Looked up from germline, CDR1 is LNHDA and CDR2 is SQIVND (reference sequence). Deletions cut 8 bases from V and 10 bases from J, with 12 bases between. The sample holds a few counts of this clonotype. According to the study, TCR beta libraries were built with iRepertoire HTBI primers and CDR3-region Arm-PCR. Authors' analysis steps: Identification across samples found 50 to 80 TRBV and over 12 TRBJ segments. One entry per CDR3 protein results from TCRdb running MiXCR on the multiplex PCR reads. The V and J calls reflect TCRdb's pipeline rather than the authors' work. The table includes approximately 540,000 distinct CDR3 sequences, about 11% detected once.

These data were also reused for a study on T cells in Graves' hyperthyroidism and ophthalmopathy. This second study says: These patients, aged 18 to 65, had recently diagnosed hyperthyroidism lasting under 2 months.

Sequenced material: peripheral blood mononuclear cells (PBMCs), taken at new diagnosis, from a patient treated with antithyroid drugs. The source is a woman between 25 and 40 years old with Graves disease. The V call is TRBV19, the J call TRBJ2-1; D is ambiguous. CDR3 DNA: TGTGCCAGTCGGGTAGGTTTAGAGCAGTTCTTC. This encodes CASRVGLEQFF. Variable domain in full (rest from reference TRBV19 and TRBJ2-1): DGGITQSPKYLFRKEGQNVTLSCEQNLNHDAMYWYRQDPGQGLRLIYYSQIVNDFQKGDIAEGYSVSREKKESFPLTVTSAQKNPTAFYLCASRVGLEQFFGPGTRLTVL.